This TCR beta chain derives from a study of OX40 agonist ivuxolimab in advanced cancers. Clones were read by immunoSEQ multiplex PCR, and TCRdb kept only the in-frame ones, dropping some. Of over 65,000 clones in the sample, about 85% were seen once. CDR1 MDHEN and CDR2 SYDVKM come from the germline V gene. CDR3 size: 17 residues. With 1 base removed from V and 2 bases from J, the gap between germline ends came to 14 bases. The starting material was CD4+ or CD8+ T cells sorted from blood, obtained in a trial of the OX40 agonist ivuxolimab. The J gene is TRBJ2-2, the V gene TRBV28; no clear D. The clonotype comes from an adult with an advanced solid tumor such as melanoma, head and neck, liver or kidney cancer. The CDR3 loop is CASSLSAGPLNTGELFF. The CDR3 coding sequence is TGTGCCAGCAGTTTATCCGCCGGGCCTCTTAACACCGGGGAGCTGTTTTTT.